The 9 T cell receptor beta chains below come from one sample, sequenced in a study of low-dose radiotherapy and immunotherapy resistance in tumors. The time point denotes: after trial treatment. Treatment reported: LDRT plus nivolumab, ipilimumab, low-dose cyclophosphamide and aspirin (RACIN trial). Primers used for first-strand cDNA, a TRAV- and TRBV-specific set, covered both alpha and beta chains. TCR amplification used roughly 21 PCR cycles, a constant-region primer and a V-primer adapter. TCRdb passed the reads through MiXCR, listing each CDR3 protein once. Of 30,000 or so distinct CDR3 sequences in the sample, approximately 54% were seen once. Sequenced here: PBMCs, sampled after low-dose radiotherapy plus immunotherapy. These receptors were taken from a male donor with gallbladder cancer.

The V call is TRBV20-1, the J call TRBJ2-1, with D unresolved. V was shortened by 3 bases and J by 5 bases, with 17 bases between the two germline ends. The CDR3 covers 15 residues. CDR1 and CDR2 (germline): DFQATT, SNEGSKA (reference sequence). CDR3 amino acids: CSASAENDSDNEQFF. The DNA for the CDR3 is TGCAGTGCTAGTGCCGAGAACGACTCGGACAATGAGCAGTTCTTC.

This chain links TRBV29-1 with TRBJ2-7; no reliable D call. The ends were cut back, 4 bases at V and 1 base at J, with 8 bases in the middle. CDR1 SQVTM and CDR2 ANQGSEA come from the germline V gene. The CDR3 runs 12 residues. The CDR3 protein is CSVAWVSYEQYF. The CDR3 region has the DNA TGCAGCGTTGCTTGGGTGTCCTACGAGCAGTACTTC.

This clonotype was picked up many times. The genes are TRBV5-1 and TRBJ2-7; 7 bases match TRBD1. This CDR3 contains 13 residues. Germline V gene lookup returns CDR1 SGHRS and CDR2 YFSETQ. J gave up 1 base and V 4 bases, and 2 bases lay outside the gene matches. In DNA form, the CDR3 reads TGCGCCAGCAGCCGGGGACAGTCCTACGAGCAGTACTTC. Protein product: CASSRGQSYEQYF.

This clonotype was recorded many times. This rearrangement joins TRBV2 to TRBJ2-2; no reliable D call. The germline V gene has CDR1 SNHLY and CDR2 FYNNEI. The CDR3 totals 14 residues. V was pared by 5 bases and J by 2 bases, with 9 bases between. CDR3 region: CASSYTTNTGELFF. The DNA for the CDR3 is TGTGCCAGCAGTTACACTACCAACACCGGGGAGCTGTTTTTT.

The J gene is TRBJ2-7, the V gene TRBV13; the D call may be TRBD1 or TRBD2 (5 bases each). The germline V gene has CDR1 PRHDT and CDR2 FYEKMQ (reference sequence). The CDR3 spans 12 residues. The V end lost 10 bases, the J end lost 6 bases, and 16 bases lay between the germline ends. As DNA, the CDR3 is TGTGCCACCTCTCGGGGCCCCTTCGAGCAGTACTTC. Its translation: CATSRGPFEQYF.

This chain connects TRBV4-1 to TRBJ2-3; no clear D. V was pared by 2 bases and J by 6 bases, with 12 bases between. Germline V gene sequence: CDR1 MGHRA, CDR2 YSYEKL. This CDR3 comprises 14 residues. CDR3 DNA sequence: TGCGCCAGCAGCCAATTCAGGTCCTGGGATACGCAGTATTTT. It encodes CASSQFRSWDTQYF.

The chain carries TRBV18 and TRBJ1-6; 7 bases agree with TRBD1. The CDR3 loop spans 14 amino acids. CDR1 KGHSH and CDR2 LQKENI come from the germline V gene. The J segment lost 10 bases and the V segment lost 2 bases, leaving 5 bases of the junction unmatched. The DNA for the CDR3 is TGTGCCAGCTCACCAGAGGGGGCAAGCTCACCCCTCCACTTT. The encoded protein is CASSPEGASSPLHF. Based on the CDR3 plus reference TRBV18 and TRBJ1-6, the full variable domain is NAGVMQNPRHLVRRRGQEARLRCSPMKGHSHVYWYRQLPEEGLKFMVYLQKENIIDESGMPKERFSAEFPKEGPSILRIQQVVRGDSAAYFCASSPEGASSPLHFGNGTRLTVT.

This clonotype ranks as medium-sized. V usage is TRBV7-2 and J usage is TRBJ1-5; 10 bases map to TRBD1. V was pared by 3 bases and J by 7 bases, with 6 bases of the junction left unmatched. The germline gives CDR1 SGHTA, CDR2 FQGNSA. The CDR3 is 15 residues long. The CDR3 DNA reads as TGTGCCAGCAGCTTGATGGGACAGGGGTTGCAGCCCCAGCATTTT. This sequence encodes CASSLMGQGLQPQHF.

By share, this clonotype counts as medium-sized. The CDR3 DNA sequence: TGTGCCAGCAGTGCTCCCTCGCTTGTGGCGAGGTCCTACAATGAGCAGTTCTTC. Amino acid sequence: CASSAPSLVARSYNEQFF. The gene calls are TRBV6-5 and TRBJ2-1; no clear D. Trimming took off 5 bases at V and 1 base at J, with 21 bases between the two ends. The CDR3 length is 18 residues. Germline CDR1 reads MNHEY; CDR2 reads SVGAGI.